This T cell receptor beta chain was recorded in a study of shared clonotypes between healthy human individuals. Trimming removed 2 bases at V and 4 bases at J, with 9 bases between. The CDR3 contains 14 residues. Germline V gives CDR1 MNHEY, CDR2 SMNVEV (reference sequence). The deep-level immunoSEQ assay was used. As processed by the authors: Filtering differed because ImmunoSEQ produced junction-only sequences that carried no quality scores. Profiled with immunoSEQ multiplex PCR; TCRdb holds only in-frame clones, not every one. V, J and clone size reflect that table, while D and trimming were determined from the DNA. Of about 360,000 clones listed, less than 85% were seen once; the top ten hold around 9.3%.

The genes are TRBV27 and TRBJ1-5; D perhaps matches TRBD1 (5 bases). This receptor was identified in a man under 40 in good health. Input material: memory CD4+ T cells sorted from blood. Indicated subset: CD45RA-negative fraction. CDR3 amino acids: CASSLIRGNQPQHF. As DNA, the CDR3 is TGTGCCAGCAGTTTAATAAGGGGAAATCAGCCCCAGCATTTT.